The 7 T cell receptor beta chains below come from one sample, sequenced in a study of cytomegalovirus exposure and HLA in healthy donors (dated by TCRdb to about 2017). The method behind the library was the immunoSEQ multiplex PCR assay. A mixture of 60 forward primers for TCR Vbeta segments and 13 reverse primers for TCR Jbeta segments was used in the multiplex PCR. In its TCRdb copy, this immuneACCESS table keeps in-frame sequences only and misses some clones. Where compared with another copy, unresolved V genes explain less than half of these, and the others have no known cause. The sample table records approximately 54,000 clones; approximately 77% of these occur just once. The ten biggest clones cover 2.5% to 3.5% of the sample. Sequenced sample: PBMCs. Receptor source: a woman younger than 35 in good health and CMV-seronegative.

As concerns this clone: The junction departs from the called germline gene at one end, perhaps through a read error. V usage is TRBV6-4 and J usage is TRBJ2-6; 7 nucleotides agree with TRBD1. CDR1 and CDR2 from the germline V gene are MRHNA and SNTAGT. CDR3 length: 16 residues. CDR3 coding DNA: TGTGCCAGCAGTGACGGACAGGCCTCTGGGGCCAACGGCCTGACTTTC. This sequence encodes CASSDGQASGANGLTF.

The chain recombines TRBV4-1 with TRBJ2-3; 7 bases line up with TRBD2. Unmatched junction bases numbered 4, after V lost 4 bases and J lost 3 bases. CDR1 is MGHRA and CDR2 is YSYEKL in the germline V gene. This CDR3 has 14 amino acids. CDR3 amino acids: CASSRYGGTDTQYF. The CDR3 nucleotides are TGCGCCAGCAGCCGCTACGGGGGGACAGATACGCAGTATTTT.

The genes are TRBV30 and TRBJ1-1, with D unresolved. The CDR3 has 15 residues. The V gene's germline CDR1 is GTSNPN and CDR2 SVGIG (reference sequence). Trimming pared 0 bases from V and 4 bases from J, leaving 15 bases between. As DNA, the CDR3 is TGTGCCTGGAGTGTTTTGGGAGCCGGAAGCACTGAAGCTTTCTTT. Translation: CAWSVLGAGSTEAFF.

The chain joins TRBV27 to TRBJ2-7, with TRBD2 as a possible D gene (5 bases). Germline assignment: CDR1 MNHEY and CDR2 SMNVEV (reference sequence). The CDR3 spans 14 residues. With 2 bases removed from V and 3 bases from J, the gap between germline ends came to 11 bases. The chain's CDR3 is CASSLKLGGYEQYF. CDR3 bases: TGTGCCAGCAGTTTAAAGCTAGGAGGCTACGAGCAGTACTTC.

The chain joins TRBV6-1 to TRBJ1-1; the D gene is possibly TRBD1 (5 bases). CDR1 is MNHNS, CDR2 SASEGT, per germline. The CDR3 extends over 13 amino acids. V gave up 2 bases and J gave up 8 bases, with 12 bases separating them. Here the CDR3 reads CASSEIAPGEAFF. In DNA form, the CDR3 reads TGTGCCAGCAGTGAAATTGCCCCAGGGGAAGCTTTCTTT.

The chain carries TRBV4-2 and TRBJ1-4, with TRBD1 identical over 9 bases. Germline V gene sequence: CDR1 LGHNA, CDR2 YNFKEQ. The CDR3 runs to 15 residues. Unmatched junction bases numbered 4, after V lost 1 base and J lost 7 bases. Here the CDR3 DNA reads TGTGCCAGCAGCCAAGCCGGGACAGGGTCTGAAAAACTGTTTTTT. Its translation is CASSQAGTGSEKLFF.

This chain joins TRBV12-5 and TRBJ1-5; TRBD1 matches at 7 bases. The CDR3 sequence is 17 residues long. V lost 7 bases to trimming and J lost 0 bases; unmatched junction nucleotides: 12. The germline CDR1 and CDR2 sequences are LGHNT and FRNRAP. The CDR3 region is CASVTDRDTYSNQPQHF. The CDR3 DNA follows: TGTGCTAGTGTCACCGACAGGGACACCTATAGCAATCAGCCCCAGCATTTT.